This TCR beta chain derives from a study of blood T cells in healthy people across ages. Study results and limitations: With age, beta diversity per million T cells declined roughly linearly, significantly by approximately 40. A strong correlation was seen between TCR beta diversity and naive T cell percentage.

V was shortened by 9 bases and J by 3 bases, with 9 bases between the two germline ends. Germline V gives CDR1 MNHEY, CDR2 SVGAGI. CDR3 size: 12 residues. Points on this clonotype: The target antigen is unknown.

The second PCR ran about 6 to 11 cycles with a sample-barcoded 5' primer and J-beta primers. TCRdb reprocessed the 5' RACE reads with MiXCR, giving one entry per CDR3 protein. The table has 710,000 or so distinct CDR3 sequences, roughly 30% seen once. The chain joins TRBV6-5 to TRBJ2-1; a possible D gene is TRBD2 (5 bases). This clonotype originated in a woman aged 80 or over in good health. Sequencing was carried out using blood. The chain's CDR3 is CARTMSYNEQFF. DNA for the CDR3: TGTGCCAGGACTATGAGCTACAATGAGCAGTTCTTC.